This T cell receptor (beta chain) originates from a study of cytomegalovirus exposure and HLA in healthy donors. About the research overall: As an earlier analysis found, 180 million or so T cells yielded approximately 100 million unique TCR beta sequences. General study findings and limits: Later analysis suggested most CMV-associated TCR beta chains were HLA-restricted.

The PCR was carried out with 60 Vbeta primers and 13 Jbeta primers. Only in-frame clones appear in the TCRdb table, and some are missing; sequencing was by immunoSEQ multiplex PCR. This sample has about 110,000 clones, with around 80% found just once. The germline CDR1 and CDR2 sequences are SNHLY and FYNNEI. The CDR3 runs 15 residues. The ends lost 4 bases at V and 3 bases at J; junction bases unmatched: 5. While unrecorded immune exposures were likely, the donors were nominally healthy when sampled. For this clone: The antigen is undetermined.

The specimen was PBMCs. This sequence originates from a man in his forties or fifties in good health and CMV-seronegative. The chain is built from TRBV2 and TRBJ2-7; TRBD2 aligns across 11 bases. In DNA, the CDR3 is TGTGCCAGCAGTGGGATAGCGGGAGGGTTCTACGAGCAGTACTTC. This codes for CASSGIAGGFYEQYF.